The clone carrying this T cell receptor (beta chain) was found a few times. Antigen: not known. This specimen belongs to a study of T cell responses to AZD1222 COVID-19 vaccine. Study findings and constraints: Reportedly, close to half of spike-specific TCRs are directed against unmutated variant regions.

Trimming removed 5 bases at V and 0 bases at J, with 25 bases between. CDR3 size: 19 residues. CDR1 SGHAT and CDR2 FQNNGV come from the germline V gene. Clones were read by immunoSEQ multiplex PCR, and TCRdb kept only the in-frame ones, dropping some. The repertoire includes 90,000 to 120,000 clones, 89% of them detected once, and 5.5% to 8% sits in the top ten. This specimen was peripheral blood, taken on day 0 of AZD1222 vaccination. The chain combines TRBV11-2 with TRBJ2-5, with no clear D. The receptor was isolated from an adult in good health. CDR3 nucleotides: TGTGCCAGCAGCCGCCGTAGGCTACTTACTACAATTTACCAAGAGACCCAGTACTTC. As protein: CASSRRRLLTTIYQETQYF.